This T cell receptor (beta chain) was sequenced for a study of molecular identifiers for immune sequencing clone quantification. The length of the CDR3 is 14 residues. Germline loops: CDR1 MDHEN, CDR2 SYDVKM. V was clipped by 6 bases and J by 6 bases, with 18 bases between them. As for this clonotype: The antigen remains undetermined.

Study-wide results and limits: Clones that exceeded 20 RNA copies held over 98% of effector molecules, yet under 1% in naive cells.

TCRdb passed the PCR reads through MiXCR, listing each CDR3 protein once. The table lists approximately 590,000 distinct CDR3 sequences, 25% of them singletons. The V call is TRBV28, the J call TRBJ2-7; TRBD2 might be the D (5 bases). The sequence was obtained from a human donor in good health. Some libraries in this study had Jurkat cell RNA spiked in. Sequencing was done on a sample of naive CD8+ T cells from blood, with Jurkat cell RNA spiked in. Subset indicated: FACS-sorted CD8+CD4-CCR7+CD45RA+ naive T cells. CDR3 coding DNA: TGTGCCAGCAGGCCGGTAGCGAGACTCCGCGAGCAGTACTTC. The encoded protein is CASRPVARLREQYF.